Below, 21 T cell receptor beta chains from the same sample are listed, as sequenced in a study of technical replicates of blood from a few donors. The data were produced by immunoSEQ multiplex PCR, yet TCRdb's version contains in-frame clones alone and is incomplete. The sample includes around 70,000 clones, around 96% seen only once; the top ten take 0.39%. Sequencing input: T cells isolated from PBMCs. The receptors were gathered from a human donor in good health.

The chain employs TRBV9 and TRBJ1-2; D is uncertain. Trimming took off 4 bases at V and 6 bases at J, with 16 bases between the two ends. The CDR3 is made up of 14 amino acids. CDR1 SGDLS and CDR2 YYNGEE come from the germline V gene. Here the CDR3 reads CASSISTYTHGYTF. The CDR3 DNA sequence: TGTGCCAGCAGCATCTCAACCTATACGCATGGCTACACCTTC.

J is TRBJ2-5 and V is TRBV11-1; 7 nucleotides match TRBD1. CDR3 size: 15 residues. J gave up 5 bases and V 5 bases, and 11 bases lay outside the gene matches. Germline V gene data show CDR1 as SGHAT and CDR2 as FQDESV (reference sequence). In nucleotides, the CDR3 is TGTGCCAGCAGCCTAAACATACAGGGGTCGGAGACCCAGTACTTC. Amino acid sequence: CASSLNIQGSETQYF.

The chain uses TRBV25-1 and TRBJ1-2; D unclear. Looked up from germline, CDR1 is MGHDK and CDR2 is SYGVNS. The CDR3 is made up of 11 amino acids. The ends were cut back, 4 bases at V and 9 bases at J, with 9 bases in the middle. CDR3 sequence reads: CASSALGSYTF. CDR3 DNA sequence: TGTGCCAGCAGTGCCTTGGGCAGCTACACCTTC.

This sequence joins TRBV5-8 and TRBJ2-1; D not certain. The germline CDR1 and CDR2 sequences are SGHTS and YDEGEE. V lost 2 bases, J lost 0 bases, and 9 bases lay in between. This CDR3 has 15 residues. The CDR3 bases are TGTGCCAGCAGCTTTGGAGTAAGCTCCTACAATGAGCAGTTCTTC. Translation gives CASSFGVSSYNEQFF.

This chain connects TRBV9 to TRBJ1-3; D not resolved. This CDR3 has 16 residues. Trimming removed 4 bases at V and 3 bases at J, with 17 bases between. Germline CDR1 reads SGDLS; CDR2 reads YYNGEE. This chain's CDR3 is CASSTEHEGIGNTIYF. DNA for the CDR3: TGTGCCAGCAGCACGGAACACGAGGGAATTGGAAACACCATATATTTT.

The chain uses TRBV5-1 and TRBJ2-5; a possible D gene is TRBD1 (5 bases). The CDR3 spans 14 residues. From germline, CDR1 is SGHRS and CDR2 YFSETQ. V lost 0 bases to trimming and J lost 3 bases, with 9 bases between them. The DNA of the CDR3 is TGCGCCAGCAGCTTGGGACAGCCCAAAGAGACCCAGTACTTC. Encoded protein: CASSLGQPKETQYF.

The genes are TRBV7-9 and TRBJ1-1, with 9 bases lining up with TRBD1. J was trimmed by 9 bases and V by 0 bases; bases with no gene match: 5. Germline V gene lookup returns CDR1 SEHNR and CDR2 FQNEAQ (reference sequence). This CDR3 spans 14 amino acids. The CDR3 sequence: CASSLARDRVKAFF. In nucleotides, the CDR3 is TGTGCCAGCAGCTTAGCCCGGGACAGGGTAAAAGCTTTCTTT.

The chain recombines TRBV6-1 with TRBJ2-5, with D possibly being TRBD1 (6 bases). This CDR3 is built from 15 residues. With 4 bases removed from V and 7 bases from J, the gap between germline ends came to 19 bases. Germline V lookup: CDR1 MNHNS, CDR2 SASEGT. The DNA of the CDR3 is TGTGCCAGCAGTGCCCTAACCGGGACCAGGGGGACCCAGTACTTC. Residues: CASSALTGTRGTQYF.

The chain joins TRBV7-9 to TRBJ2-7; 10 bases are shared with TRBD1. From germline, CDR1 is SEHNR and CDR2 FQNEAQ (reference sequence). Losses at the gene ends were 4 bases for V and 2 bases for J; bases not matched to a gene: 5. The CDR3 runs 15 residues. Here the CDR3 reads CASSSPGTGAYEQYF. The CDR3 coding sequence is TGTGCCAGCAGCTCCCCCGGGACAGGGGCCTACGAGCAGTACTTC.

The chain couples TRBV7-9 to TRBJ2-3, with D perhaps matching TRBD1 (6 bases). This CDR3 has 14 amino acids. V shed 0 bases and J shed 9 bases, with 13 bases lying between them. The V gene's germline CDR1 is SEHNR and CDR2 FQNEAQ (reference sequence). The CDR3 loop reads CASSLAISRGTQYF. CDR3 DNA: TGTGCCAGCAGCTTAGCGATTTCCAGGGGAACGCAGTATTTT.

The rearrangement links TRBV7-9 to TRBJ2-3; perhaps TRBD2 as D (6 bases). The V gene lost 0 bases and the J gene lost 2 bases, with 21 bases spanning the gap. CDR3 length equals 19 residues. CDR1 and CDR2 (germline): SEHNR, FQNEAQ (reference sequence). As DNA, the CDR3 is TGTGCCAGCAGCTTAGCAAAGGGTCTGGGGACTTTCGCCACAGATACGCAGTATTTT. Translated, it gives CASSLAKGLGTFATDTQYF.

J is TRBJ2-1 and V is TRBV7-9, with a possible D match to TRBD1 (7 bases). V was trimmed by 3 bases and J by 0 bases, leaving 12 bases between them. There are 16 residues in the CDR3. The V gene's germline CDR1 is SEHNR and CDR2 FQNEAQ (reference sequence). The CDR3 bases are TGTGCCAGCAGCTTCACAGGGGAGGCCTCCTACAATGAGCAGTTCTTC. Residues: CASSFTGEASYNEQFF.

V is TRBV13 and J is TRBJ1-4, with D tentatively TRBD1 (6 bases). V shed 5 bases and J shed 4 bases, with 11 bases lying between them. Germline-derived CDR1 and CDR2 are PRHDT and FYEKMQ (reference sequence). This CDR3 comprises 14 residues. CDR3 loop: CASSLRQDNEKLFF. CDR3 in DNA: TGTGCCAGCAGCCTGAGACAGGATAATGAAAAACTGTTTTTT.

The chain employs TRBV18 and TRBJ1-2, with 7 bases lining up with TRBD1. Germline CDR1 KGHSH, CDR2 LQKENI. This CDR3 has 15 amino acids. J gave up 6 bases and V 0 bases, and 7 bases lay outside the gene matches. The CDR3 coding sequence is TGTGCCAGCTCACCACCAGACAGGGAGCTCAATGGCTACACCTTC. It specifies CASSPPDRELNGYTF.

This rearrangement joins TRBV15 to TRBJ2-7; D perhaps matches TRBD2 (5 bases). This CDR3 comprises 13 residues. Trimming cost V 5 bases and J 4 bases, with 12 bases left between them. In germline, CDR1 is LNHNV, CDR2 YYDKDF (reference sequence). The CDR3 region is CATSEGYGYEQYF. As DNA, the CDR3 is TGTGCCACCAGCGAGGGCTATGGATACGAGCAGTACTTC.

CDR3 loop: CASSQTGQTSTDTQYF. In nucleotides, the CDR3 is TGTGCCAGCAGCCAGACGGGACAGACTAGCACAGATACGCAGTATTTT. The rearrangement links TRBV7-8 to TRBJ2-3; 7 nucleotides align to TRBD1. Germline CDR1 is SGHVS and CDR2 is FQNEAQ. Trimming removed 5 bases from V and 0 bases from J; junction bases left unmatched: 8. The CDR3 is made up of 16 amino acids. Full variable domain (missing parts from reference TRBV7-8 and TRBJ2-3): GAGVSQSPRYKVAKRGQDVALRCDPISGHVSLFWYQQALGQGPEFLTYFQNEAQLDKSGLPSDRFFAERPEGSVSTLKIQRTQQEDSAVYLCASSQTGQTSTDTQYFGPGTRLTVL.

The chain combines TRBV30 with TRBJ1-4; D remains unclear. The CDR3 runs to 11 residues. Germline CDR1 is GTSNPN and CDR2 is SVGIG (reference sequence). The germline V and J ends were trimmed by 4 bases and 7 bases, with 7 bases remaining between them. This CDR3 is CAWKRSEKLFF. CDR3 DNA sequence: TGTGCCTGGAAAAGGAGTGAAAAACTGTTTTTT.

The rearrangement links TRBV4-2 to TRBJ1-1; D uncertain. Germline CDR1 and CDR2: LGHNA and YNFKEQ. The V end was cut by 0 bases, the J end by 8 bases, with 7 bases between. This CDR3 comprises 12 residues. Written as DNA, the CDR3 is TGTGCCAGCAGCCAAGAGAATCAGGAAGCTTTCTTT. It is translated as CASSQENQEAFF.

This clone was observed a single time. The V call is TRBV11-3, the J call TRBJ1-1; no firm D call. Per the germline V gene, CDR1 is SGHNT and CDR2 is YENEEA. Trimming shortened V by 5 bases and J by 10 bases, and 14 bases separated the two germline ends. CDR3 length: 12 amino acids. The CDR3, as DNA: TGTGCCAGCAGCCCCCGCGGGCGCACAGCTTTCTTT. Translated: CASSPRGRTAFF.

V and J are TRBV19 and TRBJ2-3; tentative D call: TRBD1 (5 bases). Trimming took 9 bases from V and 4 from J, leaving 8 bases between them. The CDR3 covers 11 residues. Germline CDR1 and CDR2: LNHDA and SQIVND (reference sequence). CDR3 amino acids: CARGASDTQYF. The DNA of the CDR3 is TGTGCCAGAGGGGCCTCAGATACGCAGTATTTT.

The chain couples TRBV10-3 to TRBJ2-3; 10 bases map to TRBD2. Germline V gene lookup returns CDR1 ENHRY and CDR2 SYGVKD. Trimming cost V 6 bases and J 1 base; bases outside gene matches: 1. CDR3 length equals 14 residues. This chain's CDR3 is CAIRGTSGTDTQYF. The CDR3 region has the DNA TGTGCCATCAGGGGGACTAGCGGCACAGATACGCAGTATTTT.